The TCR beta chain under discussion was sequenced for a study of blood T cell repertoires in COVID-19. In the study's own analysis: For nucleated cells, counts were estimated from reference gene primer amplification. The method was immunoSEQ multiplex PCR; TCRdb's version includes in-frame clones alone and lacks a portion of them. The D gene and trimming were derived from the DNA, and the V and J assignments and clone size from that table. The data hold about 36,000 clones, with approximately 80% observed a single time. The sample consisted of peripheral blood. This receptor was identified in a human donor in a cohort sampled during active COVID-19.

CDR3 sequence (DNA): TGTGCCAGCAGCTTGGGAGGGGGACAGGTCGGTGAAAAACTGTTTTTT. This translates into CASSLGGGQVGEKLFF. V gene TRBV5-6 combines with J gene TRBJ1-4; 8 nucleotides line up with TRBD1. The ends lost 0 bases at V and 7 bases at J; junction bases unmatched: 8. Germline CDR1 is SGHDT and CDR2 is YYEEEE. This CDR3 spans 16 amino acids.